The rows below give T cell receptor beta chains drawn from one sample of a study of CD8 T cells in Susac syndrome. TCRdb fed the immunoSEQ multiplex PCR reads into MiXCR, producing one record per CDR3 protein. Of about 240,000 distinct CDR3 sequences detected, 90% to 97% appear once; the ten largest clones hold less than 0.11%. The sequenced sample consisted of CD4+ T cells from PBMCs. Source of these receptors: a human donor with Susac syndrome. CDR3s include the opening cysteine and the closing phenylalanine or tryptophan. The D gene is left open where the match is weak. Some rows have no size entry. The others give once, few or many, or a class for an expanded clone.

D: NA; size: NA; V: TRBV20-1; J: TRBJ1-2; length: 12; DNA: TGCAGTGCTAGGTGGTACGATGGCGGCTACACCTTC; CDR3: CSARWYDGGYTF
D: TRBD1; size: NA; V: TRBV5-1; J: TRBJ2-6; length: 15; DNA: TGCGCCAGCAGCTGGGACAGTGCTGGGGCCAACGTCCTGACTTTC; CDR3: CASSWDSAGANVLTF
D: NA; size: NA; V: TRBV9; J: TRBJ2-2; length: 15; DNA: TGTGCCAGCAAGGAGGGAGTATTCGACACCGGGGAGCTGTTTTTT; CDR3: CASKEGVFDTGELFF
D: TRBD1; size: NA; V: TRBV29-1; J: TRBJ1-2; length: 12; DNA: TGCAGCGTGACCGGGACAGGGGATGGCTACACCTTC; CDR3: CSVTGTGDGYTF
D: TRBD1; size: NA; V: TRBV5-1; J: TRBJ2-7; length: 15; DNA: TGCGCCAGCAGCTTGCAGGGACAGGGTTCGGACGAGCAGTACTTC; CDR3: CASSLQGQGSDEQYF
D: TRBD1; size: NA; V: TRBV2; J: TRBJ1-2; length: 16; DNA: TGTGCCAGCAGTGGGACCGGGACAGGGGTCCGCTATGGCTACACCTTC; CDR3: CASSGTGTGVRYGYTF
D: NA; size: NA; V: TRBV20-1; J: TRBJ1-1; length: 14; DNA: TGCAGTGCTAGTGGGGCAGTTGGTTACACTGAAGCTTTCTTT; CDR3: CSASGAVGYTEAFF
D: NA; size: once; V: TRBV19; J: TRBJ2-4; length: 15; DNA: TGTGCCAGTAGTACTACAGGCCTAGCCAAAAACATTCAGTACTTC; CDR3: CASSTTGLAKNIQYF
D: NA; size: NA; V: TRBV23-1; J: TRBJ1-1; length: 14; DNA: TGCGCCAGCAGTCAATCTTCCATGAACACTGAAGCTTTCTTT; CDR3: CASSQSSMNTEAFF
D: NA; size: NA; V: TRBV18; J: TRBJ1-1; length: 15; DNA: TGTGCCAGCTCACCTTATACAGACATCAACACTGAAGCTTTCTTT; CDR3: CASSPYTDINTEAFF
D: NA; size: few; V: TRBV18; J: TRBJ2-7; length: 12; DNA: TGTGCCAGCTCACCTAGGGTGGACGAGCAGTACTTC; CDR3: CASSPRVDEQYF
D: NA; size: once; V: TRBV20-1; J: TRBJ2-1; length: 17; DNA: TGCAGTGCTAGAGATAGGAAGACACTGGTGACCCACAATGAGCAGTTCTTC; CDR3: CSARDRKTLVTHNEQFF
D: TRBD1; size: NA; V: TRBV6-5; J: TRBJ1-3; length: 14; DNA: TGTGCCAGCAGTGGGACAGGGACGGGAAACACCATATATTTT; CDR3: CASSGTGTGNTIYF
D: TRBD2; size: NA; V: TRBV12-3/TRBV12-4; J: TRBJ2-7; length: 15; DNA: TGTGCCAGCAGTTTTACGTGGGGGGGACCTGGCGAGCAGTACTTC; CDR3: CASSFTWGGPGEQYF